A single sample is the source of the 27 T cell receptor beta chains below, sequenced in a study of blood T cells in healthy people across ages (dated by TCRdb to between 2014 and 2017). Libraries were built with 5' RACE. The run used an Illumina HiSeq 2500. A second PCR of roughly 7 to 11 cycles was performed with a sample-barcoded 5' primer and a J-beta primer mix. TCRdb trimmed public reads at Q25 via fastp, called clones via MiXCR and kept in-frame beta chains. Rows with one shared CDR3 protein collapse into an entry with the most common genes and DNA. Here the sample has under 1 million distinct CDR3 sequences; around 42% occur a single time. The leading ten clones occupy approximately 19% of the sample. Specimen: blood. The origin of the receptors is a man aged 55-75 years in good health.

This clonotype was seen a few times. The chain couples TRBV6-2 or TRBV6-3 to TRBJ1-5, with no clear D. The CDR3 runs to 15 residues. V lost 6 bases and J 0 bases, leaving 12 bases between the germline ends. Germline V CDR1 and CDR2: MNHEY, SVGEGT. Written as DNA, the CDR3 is TGTGCCAGCAGCTCCGACTTCCATAGCAATCAGCCCCAGCATTTT. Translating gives CASSSDFHSNQPQHF.

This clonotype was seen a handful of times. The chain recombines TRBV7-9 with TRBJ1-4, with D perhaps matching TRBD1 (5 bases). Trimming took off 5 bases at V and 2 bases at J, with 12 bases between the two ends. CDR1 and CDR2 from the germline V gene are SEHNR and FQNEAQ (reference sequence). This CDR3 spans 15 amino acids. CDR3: CASSLDSFTNEKLFF. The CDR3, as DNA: TGTGCCAGCAGCCTTGACAGTTTCACTAATGAAAAACTGTTTTTT.

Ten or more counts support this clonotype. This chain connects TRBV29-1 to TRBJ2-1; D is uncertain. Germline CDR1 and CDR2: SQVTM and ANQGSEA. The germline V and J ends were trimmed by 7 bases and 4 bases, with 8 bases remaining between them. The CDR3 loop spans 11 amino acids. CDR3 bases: TGCAGCGGCCTAGATTACAATGAGCAGTTCTTC. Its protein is CSGLDYNEQFF.

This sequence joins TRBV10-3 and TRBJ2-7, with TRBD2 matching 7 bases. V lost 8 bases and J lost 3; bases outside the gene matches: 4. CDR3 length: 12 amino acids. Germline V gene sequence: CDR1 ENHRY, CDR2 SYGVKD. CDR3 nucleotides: TGTGCCATCCGCGGGGGAAACTACGAGCAGTACTTC. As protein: CAIRGGNYEQYF.

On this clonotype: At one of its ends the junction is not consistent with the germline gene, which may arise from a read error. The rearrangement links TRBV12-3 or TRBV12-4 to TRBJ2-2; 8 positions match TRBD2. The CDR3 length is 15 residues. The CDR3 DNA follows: TGCGCCAGCGGGTCGGGGGGGGCGAACACCGGGGAGCTGTTTTTT. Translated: CASGSGGANTGELFF.

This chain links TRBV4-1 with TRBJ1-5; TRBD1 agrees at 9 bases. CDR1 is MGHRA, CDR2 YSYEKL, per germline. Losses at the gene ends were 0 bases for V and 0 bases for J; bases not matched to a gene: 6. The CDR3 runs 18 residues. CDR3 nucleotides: TGCGCCAGCAGCCAAGAAAGGACAGGGGCCTATAGCAATCAGCCCCAGCATTTT. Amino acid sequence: CASSQERTGAYSNQPQHF.

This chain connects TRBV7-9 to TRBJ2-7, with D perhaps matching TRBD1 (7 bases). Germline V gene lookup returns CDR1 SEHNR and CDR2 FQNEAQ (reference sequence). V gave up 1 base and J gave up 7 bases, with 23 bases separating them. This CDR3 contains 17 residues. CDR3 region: CASSLEGGQNSYNEQYF. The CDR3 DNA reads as TGTGCCAGCAGCTTAGAGGGGGGACAGAATTCCTACAATGAGCAGTACTTC.

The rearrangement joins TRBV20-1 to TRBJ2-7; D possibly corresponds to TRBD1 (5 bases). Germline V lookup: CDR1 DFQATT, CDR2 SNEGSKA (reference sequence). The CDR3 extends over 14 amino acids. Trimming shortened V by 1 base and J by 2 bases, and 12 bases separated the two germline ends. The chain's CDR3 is CSARARQLTYEQYF. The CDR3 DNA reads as TGCAGTGCTAGAGCCCGACAGCTTACCTACGAGCAGTACTTC.

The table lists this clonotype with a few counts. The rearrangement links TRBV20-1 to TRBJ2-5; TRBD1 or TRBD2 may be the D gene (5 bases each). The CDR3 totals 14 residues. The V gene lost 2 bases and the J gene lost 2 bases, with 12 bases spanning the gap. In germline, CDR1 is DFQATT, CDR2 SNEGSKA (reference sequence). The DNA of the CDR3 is TGCAGTGCTAGATCCCCGGGGCGACAAGAGACCCAGTACTTC. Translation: CSARSPGRQETQYF.

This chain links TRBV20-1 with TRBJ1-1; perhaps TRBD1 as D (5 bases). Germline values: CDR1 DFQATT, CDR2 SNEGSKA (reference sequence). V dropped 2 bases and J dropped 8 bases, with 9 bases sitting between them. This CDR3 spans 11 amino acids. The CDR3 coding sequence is TGCAGTGCTAGATTCAGACAGGAAGCTTTCTTT. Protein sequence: CSARFRQEAFF.

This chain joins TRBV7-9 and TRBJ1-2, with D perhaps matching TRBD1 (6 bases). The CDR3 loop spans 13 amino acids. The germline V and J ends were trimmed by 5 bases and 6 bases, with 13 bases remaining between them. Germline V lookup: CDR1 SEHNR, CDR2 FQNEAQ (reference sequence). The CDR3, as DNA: TGTGCCAGCAGCCGCCGGGAGGGGGATGGCTACACCTTC. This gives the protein CASSRREGDGYTF.

The CDR3 region is CASSLAGIPYEQYF. CDR3 DNA: TGTGCCAGCAGCTTGGCAGGGATCCCCTACGAGCAGTACTTC. The V call is TRBV7-9, the J call TRBJ2-7; the D gene is possibly TRBD1 (5 bases). The CDR3 consists of 14 residues. CDR1 is SEHNR and CDR2 is FQNEAQ in the germline V gene (reference sequence). Between the trimmed V and J ends, which lost 3 bases and 2 bases, there was a span of 11 bases.

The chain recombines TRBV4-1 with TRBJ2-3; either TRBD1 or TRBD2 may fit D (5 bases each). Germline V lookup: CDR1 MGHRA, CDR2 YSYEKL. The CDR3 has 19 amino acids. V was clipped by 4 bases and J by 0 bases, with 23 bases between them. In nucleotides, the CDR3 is TGCGCCAGCAGCCCCCCCGAAACCGGGACCTCAGATAGCACAGATACGCAGTATTTT. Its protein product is CASSPPETGTSDSTDTQYF.

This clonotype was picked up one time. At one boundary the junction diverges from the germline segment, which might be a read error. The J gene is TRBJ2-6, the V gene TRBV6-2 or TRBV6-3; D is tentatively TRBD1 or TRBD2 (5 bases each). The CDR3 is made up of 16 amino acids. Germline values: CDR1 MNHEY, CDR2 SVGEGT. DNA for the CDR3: TGTGCCAGCAGTTACGGGACCGCCTCTGGGACCAACGTCCTGACTTTC. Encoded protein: CASSYGTASGTNVLTF.

CDR3 region: CSVETIPGIKNTEAFF. The CDR3, as DNA: TGCAGCGTTGAAACTATACCGGGGATCAAAAACACTGAAGCTTTCTTT. The J gene is TRBJ1-1, the V gene TRBV29-1; D is uncertain. Trimming pared 2 bases from V and 2 bases from J, leaving 18 bases between. Germline V gives CDR1 SQVTM, CDR2 ANQGSEA. The CDR3 covers 16 residues.

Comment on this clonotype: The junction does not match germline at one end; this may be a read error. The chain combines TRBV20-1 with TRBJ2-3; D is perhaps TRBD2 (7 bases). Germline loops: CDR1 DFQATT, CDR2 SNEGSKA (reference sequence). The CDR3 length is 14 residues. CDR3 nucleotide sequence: TGCAGTGTTAGAGGGAGGGGGTACACAGATACGCAGTATTTT. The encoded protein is CSVRGRGYTDTQYF.

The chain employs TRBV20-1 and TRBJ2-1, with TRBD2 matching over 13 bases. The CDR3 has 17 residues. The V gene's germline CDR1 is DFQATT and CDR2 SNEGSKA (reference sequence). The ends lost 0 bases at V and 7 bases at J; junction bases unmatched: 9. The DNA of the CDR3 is TGCAGTGCTAGAGAGTCCCAACTAGCGGGGGGGCCGAATGAGCAGTTCTTC. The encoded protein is CSARESQLAGGPNEQFF.

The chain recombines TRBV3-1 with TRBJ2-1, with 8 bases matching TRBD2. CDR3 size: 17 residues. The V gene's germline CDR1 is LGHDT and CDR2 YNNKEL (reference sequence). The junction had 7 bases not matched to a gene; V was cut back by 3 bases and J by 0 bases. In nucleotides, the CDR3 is TGTGCCAGCAGCCACGTACTAGCGGTGAGCTCCTACAATGAGCAGTTCTTC. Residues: CASSHVLAVSSYNEQFF.

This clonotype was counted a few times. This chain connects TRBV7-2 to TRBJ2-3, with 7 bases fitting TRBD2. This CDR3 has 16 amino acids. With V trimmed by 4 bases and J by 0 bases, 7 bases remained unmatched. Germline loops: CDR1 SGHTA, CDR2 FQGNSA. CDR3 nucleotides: TGTGCCAGCAGCTCAACGCTAGCGGATAGCACAGATACGCAGTATTTT. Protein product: CASSSTLADSTDTQYF.

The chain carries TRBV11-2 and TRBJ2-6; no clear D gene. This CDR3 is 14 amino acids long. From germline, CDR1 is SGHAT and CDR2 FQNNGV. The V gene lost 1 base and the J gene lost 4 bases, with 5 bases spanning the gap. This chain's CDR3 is CASSLGNGANVLTF. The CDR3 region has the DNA TGTGCCAGCAGCTTAGGGAACGGGGCCAACGTCCTGACTTTC.

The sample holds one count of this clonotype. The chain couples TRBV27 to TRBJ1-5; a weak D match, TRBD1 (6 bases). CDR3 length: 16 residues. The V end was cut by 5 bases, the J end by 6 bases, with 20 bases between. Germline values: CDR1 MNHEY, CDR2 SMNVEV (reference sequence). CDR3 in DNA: TGTGCCAGCAGTCCCGGGGGGCTTGCATTGAGTCAGCCCCAGCATTTT. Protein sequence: CASSPGGLALSQPQHF.

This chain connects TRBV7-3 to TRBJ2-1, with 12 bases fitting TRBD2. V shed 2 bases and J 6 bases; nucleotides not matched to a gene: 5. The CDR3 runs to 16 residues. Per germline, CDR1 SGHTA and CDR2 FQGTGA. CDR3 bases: TGTGCCAGCAGCTTATGGGCTAGCGGGGGGGGCAATGAGCAGTTCTTC. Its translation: CASSLWASGGGNEQFF.

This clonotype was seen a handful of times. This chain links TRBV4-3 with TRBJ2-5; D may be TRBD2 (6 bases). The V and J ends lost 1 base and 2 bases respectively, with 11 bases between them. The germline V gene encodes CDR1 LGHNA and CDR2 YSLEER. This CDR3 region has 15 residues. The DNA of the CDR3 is TGCGCCAGCAGCCAAGTAATCCGGGGGCAAGAGACCCAGTACTTC. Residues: CASSQVIRGQETQYF.

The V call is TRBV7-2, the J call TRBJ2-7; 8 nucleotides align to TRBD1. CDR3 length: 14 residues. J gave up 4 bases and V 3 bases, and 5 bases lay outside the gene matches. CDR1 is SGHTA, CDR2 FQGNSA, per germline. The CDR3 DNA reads TGTGCCAGCAGCTTCGGGACAGGAGATTACGAGCAGTACTTC. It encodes CASSFGTGDYEQYF. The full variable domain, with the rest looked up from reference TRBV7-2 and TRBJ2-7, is GAGVSQSPSNKVTEKGKDVELRCDPISGHTALYWYRQSLGQGLEFLIYFQGNSAPDKSGLPSDRFSAERTGGSVSTLTIQRTQQEDSAVYLCASSFGTGDYEQYFGPGTRLTVT.

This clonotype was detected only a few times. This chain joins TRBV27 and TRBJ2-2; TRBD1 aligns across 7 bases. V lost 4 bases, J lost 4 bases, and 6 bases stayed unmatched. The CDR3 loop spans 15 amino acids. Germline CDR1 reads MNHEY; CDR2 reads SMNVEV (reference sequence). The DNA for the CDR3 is TGTGCCAGCAGTTCTAACCAGGGGGTCACCGGGGAGCTGTTTTTT. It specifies CASSSNQGVTGELFF.

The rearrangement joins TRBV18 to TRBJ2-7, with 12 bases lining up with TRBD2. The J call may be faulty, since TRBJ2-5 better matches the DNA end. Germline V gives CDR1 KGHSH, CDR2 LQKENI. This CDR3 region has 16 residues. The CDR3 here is CASSPTSGGPWETQYF. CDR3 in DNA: TGTGCCAGCTCGCCGACTAGCGGGGGCCCTTGGGAGACCCAGTACTTC.

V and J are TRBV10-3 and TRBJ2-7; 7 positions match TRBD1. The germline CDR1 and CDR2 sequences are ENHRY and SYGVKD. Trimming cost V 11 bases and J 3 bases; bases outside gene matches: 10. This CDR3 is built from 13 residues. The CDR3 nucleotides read TGTGCCGTAAAGGGGGCGCGGGTCTACGAGCAGTACTTC. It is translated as CAVKGARVYEQYF.